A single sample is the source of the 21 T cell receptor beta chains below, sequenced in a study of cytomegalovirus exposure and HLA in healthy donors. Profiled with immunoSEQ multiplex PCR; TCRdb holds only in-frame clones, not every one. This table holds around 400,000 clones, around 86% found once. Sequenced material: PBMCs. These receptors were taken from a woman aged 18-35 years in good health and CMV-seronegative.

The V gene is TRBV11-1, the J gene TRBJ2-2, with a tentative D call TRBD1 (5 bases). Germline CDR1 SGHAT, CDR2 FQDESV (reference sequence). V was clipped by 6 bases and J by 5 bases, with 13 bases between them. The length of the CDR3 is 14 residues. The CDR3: CASRIGVATGELFF. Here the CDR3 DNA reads TGTGCCAGCAGGATAGGGGTGGCGACCGGGGAGCTGTTTTTT.

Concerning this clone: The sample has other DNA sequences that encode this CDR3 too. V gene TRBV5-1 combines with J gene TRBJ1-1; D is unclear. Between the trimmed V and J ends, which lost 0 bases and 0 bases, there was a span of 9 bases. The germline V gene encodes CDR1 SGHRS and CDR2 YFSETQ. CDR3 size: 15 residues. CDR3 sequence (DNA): TGCGCCAGCAGCTTGGTCCCGGGGATGAACACTGAAGCTTTCTTT. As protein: CASSLVPGMNTEAFF.

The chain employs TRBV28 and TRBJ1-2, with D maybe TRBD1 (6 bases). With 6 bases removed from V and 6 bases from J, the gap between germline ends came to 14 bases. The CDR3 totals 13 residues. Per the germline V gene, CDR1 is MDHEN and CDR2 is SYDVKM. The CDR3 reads CASSSGTLDGYTF. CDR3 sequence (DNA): TGTGCCAGCAGCTCAGGGACACTGGATGGCTACACCTTC.

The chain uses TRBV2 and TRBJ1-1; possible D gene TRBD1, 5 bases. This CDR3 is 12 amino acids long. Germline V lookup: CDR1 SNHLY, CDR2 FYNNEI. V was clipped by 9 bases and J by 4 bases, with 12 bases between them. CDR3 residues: CARGVGLTEAFF. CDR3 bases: TGTGCCAGAGGGGTGGGGCTCACTGAAGCTTTCTTT. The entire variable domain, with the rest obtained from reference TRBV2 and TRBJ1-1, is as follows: EPEVTQTPSHQVTQMGQEVILRCVPISNHLYFYWYRQILGQKVEFLVSFYNNEISEKSEIFDDQFSVERPDGSNFTLKIRSTKLEDSAMYFCARGVGLTEAFFGQGTRLTVV.

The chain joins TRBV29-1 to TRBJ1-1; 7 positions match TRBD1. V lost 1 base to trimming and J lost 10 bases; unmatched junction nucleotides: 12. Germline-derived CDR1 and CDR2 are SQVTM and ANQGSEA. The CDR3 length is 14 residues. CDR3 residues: CSVEVTGDRLGAFF. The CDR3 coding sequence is TGCAGCGTTGAAGTAACAGGGGATAGGCTTGGAGCTTTCTTT.

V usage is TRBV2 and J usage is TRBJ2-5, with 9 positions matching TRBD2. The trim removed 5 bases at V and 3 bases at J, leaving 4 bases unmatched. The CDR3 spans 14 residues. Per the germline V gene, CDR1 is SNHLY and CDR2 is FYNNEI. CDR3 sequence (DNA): TGTGCCAGCAGTTACGGACTAGCGAAAGAGACCCAGTACTTC. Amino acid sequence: CASSYGLAKETQYF.

The chain's CDR3 is CASSSGQGGGSPLHF. The CDR3 coding sequence is TGCGCCAGCAGCAGCGGACAGGGGGGCGGTTCACCCCTCCACTTT. The V call is TRBV5-1, the J call TRBJ1-6; 10 nucleotides agree with TRBD1. J lost 9 bases, V lost 4 bases, and 7 bases had no gene match. The CDR3 is made up of 15 amino acids. Germline-derived CDR1 and CDR2 are SGHRS and YFSETQ.

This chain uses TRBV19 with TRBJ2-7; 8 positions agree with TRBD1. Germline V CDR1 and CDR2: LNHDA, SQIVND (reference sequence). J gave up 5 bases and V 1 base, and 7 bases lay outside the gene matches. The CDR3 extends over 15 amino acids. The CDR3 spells CASSIVLTGADEQYF. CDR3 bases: TGTGCCAGTAGTATAGTCCTGACAGGGGCCGACGAGCAGTACTTC.

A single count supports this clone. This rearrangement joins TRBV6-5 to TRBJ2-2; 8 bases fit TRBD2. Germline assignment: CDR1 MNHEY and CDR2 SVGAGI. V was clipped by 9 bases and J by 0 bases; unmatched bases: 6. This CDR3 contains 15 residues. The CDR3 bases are TGTGCCAGTTCCTTAGCGGGGACGAACACCGGGGAGCTGTTTTTT. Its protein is CASSLAGTNTGELFF.

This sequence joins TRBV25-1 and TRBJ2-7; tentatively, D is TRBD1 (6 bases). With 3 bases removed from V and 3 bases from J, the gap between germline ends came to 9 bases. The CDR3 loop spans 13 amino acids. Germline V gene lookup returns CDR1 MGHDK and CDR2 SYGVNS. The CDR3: CASSDGQFYEQYF. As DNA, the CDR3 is TGTGCCAGCAGTGACGGACAGTTCTACGAGCAGTACTTC.

CDR3 amino acids: CASSPDRSYNEQFF. The CDR3 DNA is TGTGCCAGCTCACCCGACAGGTCCTACAATGAGCAGTTCTTC. The chain couples TRBV18 to TRBJ2-1; TRBD1 might be the D (6 bases). The V end was cut by 3 bases, the J end by 1 base, with 7 bases between. The CDR3 loop spans 14 amino acids. Germline CDR1 and CDR2: KGHSH and LQKENI.

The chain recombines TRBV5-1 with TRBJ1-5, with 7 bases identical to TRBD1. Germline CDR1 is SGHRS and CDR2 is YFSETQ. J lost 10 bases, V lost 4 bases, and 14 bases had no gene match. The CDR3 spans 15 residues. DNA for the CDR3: TGCGCCAGCAGCCCCTACCCCGGGGACAGACAACCCCAGCATTTT. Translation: CASSPYPGDRQPQHF.

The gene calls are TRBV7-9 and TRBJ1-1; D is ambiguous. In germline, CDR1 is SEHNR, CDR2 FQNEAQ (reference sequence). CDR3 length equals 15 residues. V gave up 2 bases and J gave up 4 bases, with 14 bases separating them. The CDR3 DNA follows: TGTGCCAGCAGCTTATATACGGCCCGGAGCACTGAAGCTTTCTTT. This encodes CASSLYTARSTEAFF.

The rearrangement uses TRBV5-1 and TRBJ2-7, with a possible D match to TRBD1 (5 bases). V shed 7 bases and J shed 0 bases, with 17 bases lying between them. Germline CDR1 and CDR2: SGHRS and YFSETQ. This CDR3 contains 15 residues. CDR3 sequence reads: CASSRYQGSSYEQYF. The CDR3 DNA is TGCGCCAGCTCTAGGTATCAGGGAAGCTCCTACGAGCAGTACTTC.

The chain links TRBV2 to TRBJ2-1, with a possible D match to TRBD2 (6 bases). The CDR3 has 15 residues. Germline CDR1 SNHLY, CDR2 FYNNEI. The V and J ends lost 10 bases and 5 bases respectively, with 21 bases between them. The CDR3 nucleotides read TGTGCCACCCGTAGGACTGGCGGGGTCAACAATGAGCAGTTCTTC. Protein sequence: CATRRTGGVNNEQFF.

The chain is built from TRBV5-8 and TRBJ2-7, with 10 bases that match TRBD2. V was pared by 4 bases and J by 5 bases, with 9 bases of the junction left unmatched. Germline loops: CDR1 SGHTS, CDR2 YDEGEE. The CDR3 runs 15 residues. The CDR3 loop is CASSPELAGINEQYF. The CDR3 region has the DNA TGTGCCAGCAGCCCAGAACTAGCGGGAATAAACGAGCAGTACTTC.

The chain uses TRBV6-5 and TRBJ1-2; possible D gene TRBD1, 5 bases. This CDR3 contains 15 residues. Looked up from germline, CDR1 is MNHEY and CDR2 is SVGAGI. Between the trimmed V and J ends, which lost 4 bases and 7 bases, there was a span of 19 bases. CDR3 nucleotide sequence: TGTGCCAGCAGTTTCGACAGTTCTGTCGCAGTTGGCTACACCTTC. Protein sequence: CASSFDSSVAVGYTF.

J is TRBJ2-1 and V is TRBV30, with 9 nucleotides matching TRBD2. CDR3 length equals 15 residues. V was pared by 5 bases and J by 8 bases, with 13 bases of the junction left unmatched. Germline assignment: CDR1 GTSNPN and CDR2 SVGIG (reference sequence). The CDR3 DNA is TGTGCCTGGGAGGGGGGTAGCGGGAGTGGGGATGAGCAGTTCTTC. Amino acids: CAWEGGSGSGDEQFF.

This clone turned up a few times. The CDR3 sequence: CASSLGALAGSQHEQYF. The CDR3 DNA follows: TGTGCCAGCAGCTTAGGGGCTTTGGCGGGATCGCAACACGAGCAGTACTTC. This sequence joins TRBV7-9 and TRBJ2-7, with a possible D match to TRBD2 (6 bases). The CDR3 contains 17 residues. Trimming cost V 1 base and J 5 bases, with 21 bases left between them. Germline loops: CDR1 SEHNR, CDR2 FQNEAQ (reference sequence).

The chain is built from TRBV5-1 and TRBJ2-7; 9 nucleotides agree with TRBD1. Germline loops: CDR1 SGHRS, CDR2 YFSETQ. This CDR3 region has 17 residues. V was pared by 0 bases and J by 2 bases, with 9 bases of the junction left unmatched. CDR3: CASSLGGIRDRAYEQYF. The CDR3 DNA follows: TGCGCCAGCAGCTTGGGTGGAATCCGGGACAGGGCCTACGAGCAGTACTTC. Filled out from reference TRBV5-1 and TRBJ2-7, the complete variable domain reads KAGVTQTPRYLIKTRGQQVTLSCSPISGHRSVSWYQQTPGQGLQFLFEYFSETQRNKGNFPGRFSGRQFSNSRSEMNVSTLELGDSALYLCASSLGGIRDRAYEQYFGPGTRLTVT.

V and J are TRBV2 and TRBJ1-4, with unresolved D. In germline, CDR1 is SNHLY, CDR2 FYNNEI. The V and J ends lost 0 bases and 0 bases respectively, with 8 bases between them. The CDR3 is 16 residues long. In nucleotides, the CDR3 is TGTGCCAGCAGTGAAGCGAGGCGGCCAACTAATGAAAAACTGTTTTTT. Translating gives CASSEARRPTNEKLFF.